A selection of T cell receptor beta chains follows, all from one sample in a study of T cell responses to AZD1222 COVID-19 vaccine. Generated by immunoSEQ multiplex PCR, the TCRdb table keeps only in-frame clones and is missing some. The repertoire consists of 150,000 to 200,000 clones, with more than 85% occurring once and the leading ten covering roughly 1.3%. The sample consisted of peripheral blood, taken 28 days after the second AZD1222 dose. The origin of the receptors is an adult who received the AZD1222 COVID-19 vaccine. Both conserved end residues are part of each CDR3. D genes are given only for firm matches. Size is omitted from some rows. Given values are once, few, many or a class for expanded clones.

TRBV2	NA	once	TRBJ1-2	TGTGCCAGCAGTCCTAGACAGACGGAGGGCTACACCTTC	CASSPRQTEGYTF
TRBV28	TRBD1	once	TRBJ2-7	TGTGCCAGCACCCTCGGACAGGGCATAACCTACGAGCAGTACTTC	CASTLGQGITYEQYF
TRBV5-1	NA	NA	TRBJ2-1	TGCGCCAGCATGCCTGACGGGGCAAACAATGAGCAGTTCTTC	CASMPDGANNEQFF
TRBV9	NA	NA	TRBJ1-3	TGTGCCAGCAGCGTAGGGGGGGCAGTTTCTGGAAACACCATATATTTT	CASSVGGAVSGNTIYF
TRBV28	NA	NA	TRBJ1-5	TGTGCCAGCAGTTTAAGCCCACCAGCCTATAGCAATCAGCCCCAGCATTTT	CASSLSPPAYSNQPQHF
TRBV2	TRBD1	NA	TRBJ2-3	TGTGCCAGCAGTGTTTCTAGGGGGCGTGATACGCAGTATTTT	CASSVSRGRDTQYF
TRBV6-6	NA	NA	TRBJ2-1	TGTGCCAGCAGTTACGCGTGGAGGGATGAGCAGTTCTTC	CASSYAWRDEQFF
TRBV25-1	TRBD1	NA	TRBJ2-1	TGTGCCAGCAGTCCTCCGGGACAGAGAGGGTTAAATGAGCAGTTCTTC	CASSPPGQRGLNEQFF
TRBV12-3/TRBV12-4	NA	NA	TRBJ2-2	TGTGCCAGCGCAAAACACGGGACCGGGGAGCTGTTTTTT	CASAKHGTGELFF
TRBV25-1	NA	NA	TRBJ2-1	TGTGCCAGCAGTGAATTAGGCGGCGGTGGCTCCTACAATGAGCAGTTCTTC	CASSELGGGGSYNEQFF
TRBV5-1	NA	NA	TRBJ2-1	TGCGCCAGCAGCTTGCTACGTCCCTCCTACAATGAGCAGTTCTTC	CASSLLRPSYNEQFF
TRBV28	NA	NA	TRBJ1-2	TGTGCCAGCAGTCACCCTTCGGGAGACGGCTACACCTTC	CASSHPSGDGYTF
TRBV28	NA	NA	TRBJ1-5	TGTGCCAGCATCAAGGGATATTACAATCAGCCCCAGCATTTT	CASIKGYYNQPQHF
TRBV2	NA	NA	TRBJ2-7	TGTGCCAGCAGTGAAGCGCGAGACGGCGAGCAGTACTTC	CASSEARDGEQYF
TRBV4-2	TRBD1	NA	TRBJ2-7	TGTGCCAGCAGGCCCGGGACAGGTTCGCTGGAGCAGTACTTC	CASRPGTGSLEQYF
TRBV19	NA	NA	TRBJ1-1	TGTGCCAGTAGTACATGGGGGACGAACACTGAAGCTTTCTTT	CASSTWGTNTEAFF
TRBV19	NA	NA	TRBJ1-1	TGTGCCAGTAGTAGAGGGGATGTGAACACTGAAGCTTTCTTT	CASSRGDVNTEAFF
TRBV7-3	NA	NA	TRBJ1-2	TGTGCCAGCAGCTTAACGTCGGGGGGATACTATGGCTACACCTTC	CASSLTSGGYYGYTF
TRBV7-9	NA	once	TRBJ1-3	TGTGCCAGCAGCCACGGAGAAATACGAAACACCATATATTTT	CASSHGEIRNTIYF
TRBV9	NA	once	TRBJ2-6	TGTGCCAGCAGCGAGACGTTAGGACCGCTGTCTGGGGCCAACGTCCTGACTTTC	CASSETLGPLSGANVLTF
TRBV6-6	NA	NA	TRBJ2-7	TGTGCCAGCAGTGGGACAAAAGGCTCCTACGAGCAGTACTTC	CASSGTKGSYEQYF
TRBV3-1/TRBV3-2	TRBD2	NA	TRBJ2-1	TGTGCCAGCAGCCAAGGGTTTAGCGGGATGTCGGACAATGAGCAGTTCTTC	CASSQGFSGMSDNEQFF
TRBV27	NA	once	TRBJ1-2	TGTGCCAGCACTAACCGTCCTATAGGAGGCTACACCTTC	CASTNRPIGGYTF
TRBV29-1	NA	few	TRBJ2-1	TGCAGCGGCAGACTAGTGGGGGCCTACAATGAGCAGTTCTTC	CSGRLVGAYNEQFF
TRBV11-2	TRBD2	NA	TRBJ2-2	TGTGCCAGCAAATTAGCGGGAGTCACCGGGGAGCTGTTTTTT	CASKLAGVTGELFF
TRBV2	NA	NA	TRBJ2-2	TGTGCCAGCAGTGAGCGGGCAGGGTCTGGCGGGGAGCTGTTTTTT	CASSERAGSGGELFF
TRBV27	NA	NA	TRBJ1-3	TGTGCCAGCAGTTTATCATTTGGAAACACCATATATTTT	CASSLSFGNTIYF
TRBV27	NA	NA	TRBJ2-3	TGTGCCAGCAGTTTCACGGCGGGGCACACAGATACGCAGTATTTT	CASSFTAGHTDTQYF
TRBV7-2	NA	NA	TRBJ1-1	TGTGCCAGCAGCTCGTACAGAAGTTCGAACACTGAAGCTTTCTTT	CASSSYRSSNTEAFF
TRBV25-1	TRBD2	NA	TRBJ2-7	TGTGCCAGCAGTGAATTTCGGAGCGGGGGGGCCCGGGAGCAGTACTTC	CASSEFRSGGAREQYF
TRBV19	NA	NA	TRBJ1-5	TGTGCCAGTAGTATGGGGGGGGCGCTTGATCAGCCCCAGCATTTT	CASSMGGALDQPQHF
TRBV4-3	NA	NA	TRBJ2-7	TGCGCCAGCAGCTCCCGGGACGGCTCCTACGAGCAGTACTTC	CASSSRDGSYEQYF
TRBV3-1/TRBV3-2	NA	NA	TRBJ2-3	TGTGCCAGCAGCCGAAGGGGGCTTAGCGGGGACACAGATACGCAGTATTTT	CASSRRGLSGDTDTQYF
TRBV21-1	NA	NA	TRBJ1-4	TGTGCCAGCAGCTCCCCGAGGTGGCGGGGCGGGTTTGGAACTAATGAAAAACTGTTTTTT	CASSSPRWRGGFGTNEKLFF
TRBV7-9	NA	NA	TRBJ1-1	TGTGCCAGCAGCTTTTATGGGAGCCCTGAAGCTTTCTTT	CASSFYGSPEAFF
TRBV5-4	TRBD1	few	TRBJ1-5	TGTGCCAGCAGCTCGGGCGGACAGGGGGCCAATCAGCCCCAGCATTTT	CASSSGGQGANQPQHF
TRBV12-3/TRBV12-4	NA	NA	TRBJ2-3	TGTGCCAGCAGTTTGGAGAGTACAGATACGCAGTATTTT	CASSLESTDTQYF
TRBV4-2	TRBD1	NA	TRBJ1-1	TGTGCCAGCAGCCAGAATACAGGGGGCGCGGACACTGAAGCTTTCTTT	CASSQNTGGADTEAFF
TRBV7-2	NA	once	TRBJ2-2	TGTGCCAGCAGCTTAGTTATGAACCACGGGGCCGGGGAGCTGTTTTTT	CASSLVMNHGAGELFF
TRBV7-3	NA	NA	TRBJ2-5	TGTGCCAGCAGCTTAGGGGAGCGGCAGACCCAGTACTTC	CASSLGERQTQYF
TRBV12-5	TRBD1	NA	TRBJ1-1	TGTGCTAGTGGGCCGGGACAGGCGAACACTGAAGCTTTCTTT	CASGPGQANTEAFF
TRBV3-1/TRBV3-2	NA	NA	TRBJ1-1	TGTGCCAGCAGCCAAGTCGGGGGGAGCACTGAAGCTTTCTTT	CASSQVGGSTEAFF
TRBV9	TRBD1	once	TRBJ2-2	TGTGCCAGCTGTACGGGACAGGGACACACCGGGGAGCTGTTTTTT	CASCTGQGHTGELFF
TRBV5-1	TRBD2	NA	TRBJ2-5	TGCGCCAGCAGCTTGTTTTTGGGACTACAAGAAGAGACCCAGTACTTC	CASSLFLGLQEETQYF
TRBV10-3	TRBD1	NA	TRBJ1-1	TGTGCCATCAGTGAGTCGGGACAGGGGGCGACTGAAGCTTTCTTT	CAISESGQGATEAFF
TRBV7-9	TRBD1	NA	TRBJ1-2	TGTGCCAGCAGCGTCGACAGGGACTTTGGCTACACCTTC	CASSVDRDFGYTF
TRBV7-9	TRBD1	NA	TRBJ1-4	TGTGCCAGCAGCGTGGGACAGGGGCTAAATGAAAAACTGTTTTTT	CASSVGQGLNEKLFF
TRBV7-8	NA	NA	TRBJ1-1	TGTGCCAGCAGGCCAAGACAGGCGTCCCCCCGGAACACTGAAGCTTTCTTT	CASRPRQASPRNTEAFF
TRBV27	TRBD2	NA	TRBJ2-3	TGTGCCAGCAGCCTAGCGGGGGGGCGGACAGATACGCAGTATTTT	CASSLAGGRTDTQYF
TRBV15	TRBD2	NA	TRBJ2-7	TGTGCCACCAGCAGAGAACGAGTCAGCGGGGGGGCCTACGAGCAGTACTTC	CATSRERVSGGAYEQYF
TRBV4-1	TRBD2	NA	TRBJ2-7	TGCGCCAGCAGCCAATCGCGGGAGGGTTACGAGCAGTACTTC	CASSQSREGYEQYF